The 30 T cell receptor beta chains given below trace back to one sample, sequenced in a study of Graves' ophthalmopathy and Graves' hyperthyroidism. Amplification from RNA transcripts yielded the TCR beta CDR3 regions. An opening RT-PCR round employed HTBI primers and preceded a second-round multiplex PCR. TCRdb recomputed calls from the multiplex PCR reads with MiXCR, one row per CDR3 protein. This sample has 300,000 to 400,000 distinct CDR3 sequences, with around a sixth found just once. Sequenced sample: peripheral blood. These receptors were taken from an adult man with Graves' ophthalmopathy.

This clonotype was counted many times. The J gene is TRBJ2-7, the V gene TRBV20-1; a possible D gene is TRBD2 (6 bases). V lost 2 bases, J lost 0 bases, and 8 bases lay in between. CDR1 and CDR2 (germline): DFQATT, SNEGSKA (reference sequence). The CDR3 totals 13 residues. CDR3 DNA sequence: TGCAGTGCTAGATCCGGGAGCTCCTACGAGCAGTACTTC. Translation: CSARSGSSYEQYF.

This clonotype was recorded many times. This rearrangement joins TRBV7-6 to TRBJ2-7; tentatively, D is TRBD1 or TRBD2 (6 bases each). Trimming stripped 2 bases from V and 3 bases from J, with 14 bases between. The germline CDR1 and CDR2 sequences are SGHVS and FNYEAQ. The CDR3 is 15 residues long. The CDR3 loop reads CASSLRREGGYEQYF. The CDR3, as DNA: TGTGCCAGCAGCTTAAGGAGGGAAGGGGGCTACGAGCAGTACTTC.

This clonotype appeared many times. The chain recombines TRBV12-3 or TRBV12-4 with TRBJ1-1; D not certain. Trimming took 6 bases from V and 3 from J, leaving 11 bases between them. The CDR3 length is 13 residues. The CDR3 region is CASSLSGDTEAFF. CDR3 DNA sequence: TGTGCCAGCAGCCTTAGCGGGGACACTGAAGCTTTCTTT.

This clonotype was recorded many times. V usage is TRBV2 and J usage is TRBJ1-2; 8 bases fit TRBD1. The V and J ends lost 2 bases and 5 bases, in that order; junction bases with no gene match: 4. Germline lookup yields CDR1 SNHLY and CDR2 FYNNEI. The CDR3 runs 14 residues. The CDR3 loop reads CASSERDRRYGYTF. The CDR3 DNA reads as TGTGCCAGCAGTGAAAGGGACAGGAGATATGGCTACACCTTC.

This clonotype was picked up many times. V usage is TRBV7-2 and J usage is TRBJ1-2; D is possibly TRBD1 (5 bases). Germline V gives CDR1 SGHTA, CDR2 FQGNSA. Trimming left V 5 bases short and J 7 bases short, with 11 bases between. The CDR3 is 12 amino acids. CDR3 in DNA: TGTGCCAGCAGCCCCATGGGGGGTGGCTACACCTTC. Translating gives CASSPMGGGYTF.

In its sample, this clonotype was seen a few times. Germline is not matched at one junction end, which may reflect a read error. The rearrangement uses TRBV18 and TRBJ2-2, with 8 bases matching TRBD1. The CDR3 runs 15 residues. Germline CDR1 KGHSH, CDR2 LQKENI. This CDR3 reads CASSPRDRNTEELFF. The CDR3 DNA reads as TGTGCCAGCTCACCACGGGACAGGAACACCGAGGAGCTGTTTTTT.

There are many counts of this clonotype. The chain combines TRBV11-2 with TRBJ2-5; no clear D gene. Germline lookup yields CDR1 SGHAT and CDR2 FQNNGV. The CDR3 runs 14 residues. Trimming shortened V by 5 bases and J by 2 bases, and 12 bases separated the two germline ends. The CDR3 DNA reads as TGTGCCAGCAGCCCAACGACTCGGCAAGAGACCCAGTACTTC. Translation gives CASSPTTRQETQYF. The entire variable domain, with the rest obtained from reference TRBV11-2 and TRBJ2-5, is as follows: EAGVAQSPRYKIIEKRQSVAFWCNPISGHATLYWYQQILGQGPKLLIQFQNNGVVDDSQLPKDRFSAERLKGVDSTLKIQPAKLEDSAVYLCASSPTTRQETQYFGPGTRLLVL.

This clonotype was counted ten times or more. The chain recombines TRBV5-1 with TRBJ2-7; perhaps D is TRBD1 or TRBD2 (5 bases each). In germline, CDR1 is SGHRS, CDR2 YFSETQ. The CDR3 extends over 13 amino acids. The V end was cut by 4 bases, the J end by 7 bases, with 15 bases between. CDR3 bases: TGCGCCAGCAGCCGGGACGGCTCTCGGGAGCAGTACTTC. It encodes CASSRDGSREQYF.

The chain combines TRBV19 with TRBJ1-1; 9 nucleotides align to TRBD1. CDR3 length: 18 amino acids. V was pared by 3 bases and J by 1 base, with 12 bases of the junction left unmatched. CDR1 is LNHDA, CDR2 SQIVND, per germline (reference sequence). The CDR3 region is CASSIGTGGRVANTEAFF. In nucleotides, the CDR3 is TGTGCCAGTAGTATCGGCACAGGGGGCCGTGTAGCGAACACTGAAGCTTTCTTT.

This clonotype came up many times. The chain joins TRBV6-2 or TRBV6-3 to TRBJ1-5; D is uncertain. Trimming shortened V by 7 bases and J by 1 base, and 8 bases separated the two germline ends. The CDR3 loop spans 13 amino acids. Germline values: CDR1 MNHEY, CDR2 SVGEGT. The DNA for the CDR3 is TGTGCCAGCACAACATACAGCAATCAGCCCCAGCATTTT. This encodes CASTTYSNQPQHF.

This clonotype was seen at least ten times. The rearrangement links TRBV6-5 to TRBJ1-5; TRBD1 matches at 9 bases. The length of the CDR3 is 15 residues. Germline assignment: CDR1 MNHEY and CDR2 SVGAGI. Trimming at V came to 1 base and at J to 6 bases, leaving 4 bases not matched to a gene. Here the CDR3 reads CASSYLGQGVQPQHF. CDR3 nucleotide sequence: TGTGCCAGCAGTTACTTGGGACAGGGTGTTCAGCCCCAGCATTTT.

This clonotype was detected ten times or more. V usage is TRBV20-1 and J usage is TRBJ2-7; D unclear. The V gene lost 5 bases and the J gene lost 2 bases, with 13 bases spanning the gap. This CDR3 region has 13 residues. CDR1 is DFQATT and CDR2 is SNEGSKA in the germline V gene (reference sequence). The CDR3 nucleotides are TGCAGTGCTTCAGCTAATTCAGCCTACGAGCAGTACTTC. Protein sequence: CSASANSAYEQYF.

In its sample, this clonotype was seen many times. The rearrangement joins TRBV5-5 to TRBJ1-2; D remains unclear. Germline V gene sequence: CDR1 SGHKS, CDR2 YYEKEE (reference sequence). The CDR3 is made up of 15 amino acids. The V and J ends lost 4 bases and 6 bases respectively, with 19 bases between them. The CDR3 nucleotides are TGTGCCAGCAGCCCCTCACCCGGGATATGGGATGGCTACACCTTC. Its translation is CASSPSPGIWDGYTF.

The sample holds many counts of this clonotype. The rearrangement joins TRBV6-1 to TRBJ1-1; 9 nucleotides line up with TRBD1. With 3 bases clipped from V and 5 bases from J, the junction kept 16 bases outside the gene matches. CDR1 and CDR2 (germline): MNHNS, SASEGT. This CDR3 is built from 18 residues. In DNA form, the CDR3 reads TGTGCCAGCAGTGATACCGGGACAGGGTTAACGTTGACTACTGAAGCTTTCTTT. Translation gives CASSDTGTGLTLTTEAFF.

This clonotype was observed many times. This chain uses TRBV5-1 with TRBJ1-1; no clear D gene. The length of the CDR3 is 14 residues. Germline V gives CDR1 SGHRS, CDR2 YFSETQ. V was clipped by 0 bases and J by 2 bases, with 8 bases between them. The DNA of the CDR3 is TGCGCCAGCAGCTTGGGGCAGACTAACACTGAAGCTTTCTTT. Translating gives CASSLGQTNTEAFF.

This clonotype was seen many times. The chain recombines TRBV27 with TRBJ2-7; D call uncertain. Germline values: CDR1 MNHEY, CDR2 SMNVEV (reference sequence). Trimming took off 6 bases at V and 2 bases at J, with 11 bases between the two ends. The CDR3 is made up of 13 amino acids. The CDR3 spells CASRHIGTYEQYF. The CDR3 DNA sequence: TGTGCCAGCAGGCACATTGGGACCTACGAGCAGTACTTC.

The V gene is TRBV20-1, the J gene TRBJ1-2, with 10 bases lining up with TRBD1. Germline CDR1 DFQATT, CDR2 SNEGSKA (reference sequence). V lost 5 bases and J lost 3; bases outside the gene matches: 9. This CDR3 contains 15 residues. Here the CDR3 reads CSAAATGGSDYGYTF. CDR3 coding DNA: TGCAGTGCTGCAGCGACAGGGGGCTCCGACTATGGCTACACCTTC.

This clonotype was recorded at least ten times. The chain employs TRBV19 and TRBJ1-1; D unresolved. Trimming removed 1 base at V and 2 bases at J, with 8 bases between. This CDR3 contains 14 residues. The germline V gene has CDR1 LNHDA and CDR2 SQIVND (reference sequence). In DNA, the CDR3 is TGTGCCAGTAGTATAGCGGCTGAAAACACTGAAGCTTTCTTT. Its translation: CASSIAAENTEAFF.

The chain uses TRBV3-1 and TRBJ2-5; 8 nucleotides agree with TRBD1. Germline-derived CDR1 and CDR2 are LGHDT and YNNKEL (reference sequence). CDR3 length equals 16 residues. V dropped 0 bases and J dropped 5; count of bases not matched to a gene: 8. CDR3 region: CASSQDFNRGWETQYF. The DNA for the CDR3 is TGTGCCAGCAGCCAAGATTTTAACAGGGGGTGGGAGACCCAGTACTTC.

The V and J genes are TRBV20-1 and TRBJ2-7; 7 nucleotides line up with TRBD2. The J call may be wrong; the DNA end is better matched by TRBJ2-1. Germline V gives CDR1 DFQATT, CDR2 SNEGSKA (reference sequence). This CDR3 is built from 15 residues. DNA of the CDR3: TGCAGTGCTAGAGGAACTAACGGGAGGTTCTACGAGCAGTTCTTC. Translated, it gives CSARGTNGRFYEQFF.

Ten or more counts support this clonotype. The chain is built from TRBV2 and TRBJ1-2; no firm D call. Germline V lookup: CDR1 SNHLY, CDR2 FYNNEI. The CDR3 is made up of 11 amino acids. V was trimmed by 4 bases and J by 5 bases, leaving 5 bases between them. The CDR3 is CASSVTYGYTF. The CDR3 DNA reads TGTGCCAGCAGTGTAACGTATGGCTACACCTTC.

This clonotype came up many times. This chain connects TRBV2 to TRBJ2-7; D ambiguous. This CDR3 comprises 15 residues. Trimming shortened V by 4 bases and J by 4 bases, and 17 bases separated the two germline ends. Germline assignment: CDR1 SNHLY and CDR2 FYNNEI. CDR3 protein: CASSGGFTYGYEQYF. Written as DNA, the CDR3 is TGTGCCAGCAGTGGAGGTTTCACTTACGGGTACGAGCAGTACTTC. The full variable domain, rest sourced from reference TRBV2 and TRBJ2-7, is EPEVTQTPSHQVTQMGQEVILRCVPISNHLYFYWYRQILGQKVEFLVSFYNNEISEKSEIFDDQFSVERPDGSNFTLKIRSTKLEDSAMYFCASSGGFTYGYEQYFGPGTRLTVT.

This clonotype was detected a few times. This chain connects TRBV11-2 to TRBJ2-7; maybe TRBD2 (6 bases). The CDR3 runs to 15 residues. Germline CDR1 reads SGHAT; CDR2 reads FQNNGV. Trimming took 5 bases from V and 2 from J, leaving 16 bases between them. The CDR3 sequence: CASSPRDFKAYEQYF. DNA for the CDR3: TGTGCCAGCAGCCCCAGGGACTTTAAGGCCTACGAGCAGTACTTC.

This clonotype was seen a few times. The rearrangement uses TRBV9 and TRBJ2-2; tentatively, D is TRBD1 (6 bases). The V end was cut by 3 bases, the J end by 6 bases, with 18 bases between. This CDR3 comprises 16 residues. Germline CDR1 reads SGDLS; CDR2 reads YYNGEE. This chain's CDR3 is CASSGPHRAGAGELFF. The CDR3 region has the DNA TGTGCCAGCAGCGGCCCGCACAGGGCTGGCGCCGGGGAGCTGTTTTTT.

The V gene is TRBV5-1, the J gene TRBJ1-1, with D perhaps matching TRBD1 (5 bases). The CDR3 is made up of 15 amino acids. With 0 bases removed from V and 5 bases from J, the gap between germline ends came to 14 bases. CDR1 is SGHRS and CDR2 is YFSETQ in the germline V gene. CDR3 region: CASSLVSGGETEAFF. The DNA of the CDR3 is TGCGCCAGCAGCTTGGTATCCGGGGGGGAAACTGAAGCTTTCTTT. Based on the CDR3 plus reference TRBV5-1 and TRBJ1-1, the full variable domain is KAGVTQTPRYLIKTRGQQVTLSCSPISGHRSVSWYQQTPGQGLQFLFEYFSETQRNKGNFPGRFSGRQFSNSRSEMNVSTLELGDSALYLCASSLVSGGETEAFFGQGTRLTVV.

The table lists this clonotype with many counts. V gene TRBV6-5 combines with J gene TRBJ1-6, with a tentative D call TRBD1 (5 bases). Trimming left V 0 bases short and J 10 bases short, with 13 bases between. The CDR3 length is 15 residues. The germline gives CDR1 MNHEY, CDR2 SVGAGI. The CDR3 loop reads CASSYSSRARSPLHF. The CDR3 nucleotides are TGTGCCAGCAGTTACTCGTCCAGGGCCCGGTCACCCCTCCACTTT.

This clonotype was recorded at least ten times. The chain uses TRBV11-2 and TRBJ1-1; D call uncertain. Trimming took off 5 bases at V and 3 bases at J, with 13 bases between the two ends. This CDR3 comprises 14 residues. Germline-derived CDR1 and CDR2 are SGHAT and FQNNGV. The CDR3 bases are TGTGCCAGCAGCCTCAGACTCCGGGACACTGAAGCTTTCTTT. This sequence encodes CASSLRLRDTEAFF.

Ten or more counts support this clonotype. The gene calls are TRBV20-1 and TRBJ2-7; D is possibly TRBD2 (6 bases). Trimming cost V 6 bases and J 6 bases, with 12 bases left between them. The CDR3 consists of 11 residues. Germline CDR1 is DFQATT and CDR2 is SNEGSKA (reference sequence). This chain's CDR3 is CSAWWDSEQYF. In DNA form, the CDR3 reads TGCAGTGCCTGGTGGGACTCCGAGCAGTACTTC.

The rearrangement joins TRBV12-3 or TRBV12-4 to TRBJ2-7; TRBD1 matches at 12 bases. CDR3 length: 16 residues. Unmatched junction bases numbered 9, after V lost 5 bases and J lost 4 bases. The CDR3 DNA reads TGTGCCAGCAGTCGGCTACCGGGACAGGGGGCGTACGAGCAGTACTTC. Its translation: CASSRLPGQGAYEQYF.

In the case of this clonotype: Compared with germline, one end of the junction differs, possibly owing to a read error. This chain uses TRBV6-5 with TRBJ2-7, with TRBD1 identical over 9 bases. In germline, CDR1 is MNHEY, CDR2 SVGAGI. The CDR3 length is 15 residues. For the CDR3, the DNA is TGCGCCAGCAGTAACCAGGACAGGGGACTCTACGAGCAGTACTTC. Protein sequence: CASSNQDRGLYEQYF.